These T cell receptor beta chains were read from a single sample in a study of blood T cell repertoires in COVID-19. Measured with immunoSEQ multiplex PCR; TCRdb has only the in-frame clones, and not every one. The table shows hundreds of thousands of clones, with 85% to 90% occurring only once. Sequenced input: PBMCs or T cells enriched from blood (not recorded which). These receptors were collected from a man aged 30-40 years who had recovered from COVID-19. Both conserved end residues are part of each CDR3. Fields, in order: J gene, clone size, D gene, V gene, CDR3 length, CDR3 protein, CDR3 DNA. D genes are given only for firm matches. Clone size is given for some rows only: seen once, a few or many times, or a class if the clone is expanded.

j_gene: TRBJ2-2; abundance: .; d_gene: TRBD2; v_gene: TRBV19; len: 15; CDR3aa: CASSIGGRGPGELFF; CDR3nt: TGTGCCAGTAGTATCGGGGGGAGGGGTCCCGGGGAGCTGTTTTTT
j_gene: TRBJ1-1; abundance: .; d_gene: .; v_gene: TRBV29-1; len: 12; CDR3aa: CSVEVPDTEAFF; CDR3nt: TGCAGCGTTGAGGTTCCGGACACTGAAGCTTTCTTT
j_gene: TRBJ2-1; abundance: .; d_gene: TRBD2; v_gene: TRBV7-2; len: 16; CDR3aa: CASSPHLAGIDNEQFF; CDR3nt: TGTGCCAGCAGCCCGCACCTAGCGGGAATAGACAATGAGCAGTTCTTC
j_gene: TRBJ2-2; abundance: .; d_gene: .; v_gene: TRBV29-1; len: 13; CDR3aa: CSVEQGNTGELFF; CDR3nt: TGCAGCGTGGAACAGGGGAACACCGGGGAGCTGTTTTTT
j_gene: TRBJ2-1; abundance: .; d_gene: TRBD2; v_gene: TRBV20-1; len: 19; CDR3aa: CSASFPPGTSGHSYNEQFF; CDR3nt: TGCAGTGCTAGTTTTCCCCCCGGGACTAGCGGGCACTCCTACAATGAGCAGTTCTTC
j_gene: TRBJ2-3; abundance: .; d_gene: TRBD2; v_gene: TRBV5-1; len: 17; CDR3aa: CASSLADTSGSTDTQYF; CDR3nt: TGCGCCAGCAGCTTGGCCGACACTAGCGGTAGCACAGATACGCAGTATTTT
j_gene: TRBJ2-2; abundance: .; d_gene: .; v_gene: TRBV5-6; len: 15; CDR3aa: CASSRWGVSTGELFF; CDR3nt: TGTGCCAGCAGCAGGTGGGGGGTCAGCACCGGGGAGCTGTTTTTT
j_gene: TRBJ2-1; abundance: .; d_gene: TRBD1; v_gene: TRBV19; len: 17; CDR3aa: CASSLRTGGLSTDEQFF; CDR3nt: TGTGCCAGTAGTCTGAGGACAGGGGGCCTTTCTACGGATGAGCAGTTCTTC
j_gene: TRBJ1-1; abundance: .; d_gene: .; v_gene: TRBV4-1; len: 13; CDR3aa: CASSPDRYTEAFF; CDR3nt: TGCGCCAGCAGCCCAGACAGGTACACTGAAGCTTTCTTT
j_gene: TRBJ2-1; abundance: few; d_gene: .; v_gene: TRBV10-2; len: 14; CDR3aa: CASSEFTGGNEQFF; CDR3nt: TGCGCCAGCAGTGAGTTCACAGGAGGGAATGAGCAGTTCTTC
j_gene: TRBJ2-1; abundance: .; d_gene: TRBD1; v_gene: TRBV18; len: 14; CDR3aa: CASSRGQGTVEQFF; CDR3nt: TGTGCCAGCTCACGTGGACAGGGGACGGTTGAGCAGTTCTTC
j_gene: TRBJ2-7; abundance: .; d_gene: .; v_gene: TRBV6-1; len: 13; CDR3aa: CASSLRVPYEQYF; CDR3nt: TGTGCCAGCAGTCTACGGGTTCCCTACGAGCAGTACTTC
j_gene: TRBJ1-4; abundance: few; d_gene: .; v_gene: TRBV7-8; len: 13; CDR3aa: CASSLIRGEKLFF; CDR3nt: TGTGCCAGCAGCTTGATTAGAGGAGAAAAACTGTTTTTT
j_gene: TRBJ1-6; abundance: .; d_gene: .; v_gene: TRBV30; len: 13; CDR3aa: CAWRTSLNSPLHF; CDR3nt: TGTGCCTGGAGGACAAGCCTCAATTCACCCCTCCACTTT
j_gene: TRBJ1-1; abundance: .; d_gene: .; v_gene: TRBV6-5; len: 14; CDR3aa: CASSTRGANTEAFF; CDR3nt: TGTGCCAGCAGCACCCGGGGTGCGAACACTGAAGCTTTCTTT
j_gene: TRBJ2-3; abundance: .; d_gene: .; v_gene: TRBV9; len: 15; CDR3aa: CASSVELGHLDTQYF; CDR3nt: TGTGCCAGCAGCGTAGAACTAGGGCACCTAGATACGCAGTATTTT
j_gene: TRBJ2-1; abundance: .; d_gene: TRBD2; v_gene: TRBV20-1; len: 14; CDR3aa: CSASGGRADVEQFF; CDR3nt: TGCAGTGCTAGTGGGGGGAGGGCCGACGTTGAGCAGTTCTTC
j_gene: TRBJ1-1; abundance: .; d_gene: .; v_gene: TRBV5-5; len: 13; CDR3aa: CASSFFMNTEAFF; CDR3nt: TGTGCCAGCAGCTTTTTCATGAACACTGAAGCTTTCTTT
j_gene: TRBJ2-6; abundance: .; d_gene: .; v_gene: TRBV27; len: 20; CDR3aa: CASSSIVVTGRRSGANVLTF; CDR3nt: TGTGCCAGCAGTTCTATTGTGGTAACAGGGAGACGCTCTGGGGCCAACGTCCTGACTTTC
j_gene: TRBJ2-1; abundance: .; d_gene: TRBD2; v_gene: TRBV7-9; len: 15; CDR3aa: CASMDNSGFGDEQFF; CDR3nt: TGTGCCAGCATGGACAATAGCGGGTTCGGCGATGAGCAGTTCTTC
j_gene: TRBJ1-6; abundance: .; d_gene: TRBD1; v_gene: TRBV2; len: 14; CDR3aa: CASRWTGDNSPLHF; CDR3nt: TGTGCCAGCAGATGGACAGGGGATAATTCACCCCTCCACTTT
j_gene: TRBJ1-1; abundance: few; d_gene: TRBD1; v_gene: TRBV2; len: 13; CDR3aa: CASSLGQGSEAFF; CDR3nt: TGTGCCAGCAGTCTCGGACAGGGATCTGAAGCTTTCTTT
j_gene: TRBJ1-4; abundance: .; d_gene: .; v_gene: TRBV24-1; len: 14; CDR3aa: CATSRGGNDEKLFF; CDR3nt: TGTGCCACCAGTCGCGGGGGGAATGATGAAAAACTGTTTTTT
j_gene: TRBJ2-3; abundance: .; d_gene: .; v_gene: TRBV28; len: 14; CDR3aa: CASSLGQGPDTQYF; CDR3nt: TGTGCCAGCAGTTTAGGGCAGGGTCCAGATACGCAGTATTTT
j_gene: TRBJ2-6; abundance: .; d_gene: .; v_gene: TRBV9; len: 15; CDR3aa: CASMAGNSGANVLTF; CDR3nt: TGTGCCAGCATGGCAGGGAACTCTGGGGCCAACGTCCTGACTTTC
j_gene: TRBJ2-6; abundance: .; d_gene: .; v_gene: TRBV4-2; len: 15; CDR3aa: CASSQVAEGANVLTF; CDR3nt: TGTGCCAGCAGCCAAGTTGCTGAGGGGGCCAACGTCCTGACTTTC
j_gene: TRBJ2-5; abundance: .; d_gene: TRBD1; v_gene: TRBV29-1; len: 14; CDR3aa: CSVDGTGTVETQYF; CDR3nt: TGCAGCGTTGACGGGACAGGGACTGTAGAGACCCAGTACTTC
j_gene: TRBJ1-3; abundance: .; d_gene: TRBD1; v_gene: TRBV7-6; len: 16; CDR3aa: CASSDRQGLGGNTIYF; CDR3nt: TGTGCCAGCAGCGACCGACAGGGATTGGGGGGAAACACCATATATTTT
j_gene: TRBJ2-7; abundance: .; d_gene: TRBD2; v_gene: TRBV9; len: 14; CDR3aa: CASGVGDSPYEQYF; CDR3nt: TGTGCAAGCGGGGTGGGGGACTCCCCCTACGAGCAGTACTTC
j_gene: TRBJ2-1; abundance: .; d_gene: .; v_gene: TRBV7-9; len: 15; CDR3aa: CASSGGNGIVDEQFF; CDR3nt: TGTGCCAGCAGCGGCGGGAACGGGATAGTCGATGAGCAGTTCTTC
j_gene: TRBJ1-2; abundance: .; d_gene: .; v_gene: TRBV30; len: 14; CDR3aa: CAWSVSGTTYGYTF; CDR3nt: TGTGCCTGGAGTGTATCCGGGACAACCTATGGCTACACCTTC
j_gene: TRBJ2-3; abundance: .; d_gene: .; v_gene: TRBV19; len: 14; CDR3aa: CASKTLLSPDTQYF; CDR3nt: TGTGCCAGTAAGACTCTCCTGTCCCCAGATACGCAGTATTTT
j_gene: TRBJ1-5; abundance: .; d_gene: TRBD1; v_gene: TRBV7-2; len: 14; CDR3aa: CASSMGQGNQPQHF; CDR3nt: TGTGCCAGCAGCATGGGACAGGGGAATCAGCCCCAGCATTTT
j_gene: TRBJ1-5; abundance: .; d_gene: .; v_gene: TRBV19; len: 14; CDR3aa: CASSILRSNQPQHF; CDR3nt: TGTGCCAGTAGTATCCTGCGTAGCAATCAGCCCCAGCATTTT
j_gene: TRBJ1-2; abundance: .; d_gene: .; v_gene: TRBV30; len: 16; CDR3aa: CAWSPLWAGEGYGYTF; CDR3nt: TGTGCCTGGAGTCCTCTTTGGGCAGGGGAAGGCTATGGCTACACCTTC
j_gene: TRBJ1-5; abundance: .; d_gene: TRBD1; v_gene: TRBV28; len: 14; CDR3aa: CASSRQGAAQPQHF; CDR3nt: TGTGCCAGCAGTCGACAGGGGGCTGCTCAGCCCCAGCATTTT
j_gene: TRBJ1-5; abundance: few; d_gene: .; v_gene: TRBV30; len: 13; CDR3aa: CAWGHTEDQPQHF; CDR3nt: TGTGCCTGGGGACACACCGAGGATCAGCCCCAGCATTTT
j_gene: TRBJ2-3; abundance: .; d_gene: .; v_gene: TRBV3-1/TRBV3-2; len: 13; CDR3aa: CASSQPPLDTQYF; CDR3nt: TGTGCCAGCAGCCAACCCCCTCTCGATACGCAGTATTTT
j_gene: TRBJ1-1; abundance: .; d_gene: TRBD1; v_gene: TRBV10-3; len: 15; CDR3aa: CAISDAGGGNTEAFF; CDR3nt: TGTGCCATCAGTGACGCAGGGGGTGGGAACACTGAAGCTTTCTTT
j_gene: TRBJ1-2; abundance: .; d_gene: .; v_gene: TRBV6-4; len: 14; CDR3aa: CASSPSVANYGYTF; CDR3nt: TGTGCCAGCAGCCCCTCTGTTGCTAACTATGGCTACACCTTC
j_gene: TRBJ2-7; abundance: few; d_gene: TRBD2; v_gene: TRBV10-3; len: 15; CDR3aa: CAISVLLAGNYEQYF; CDR3nt: TGTGCCATCAGTGTCCTACTAGCGGGAAACTACGAGCAGTACTTC
j_gene: TRBJ2-2; abundance: .; d_gene: .; v_gene: TRBV6-5; len: 14; CDR3aa: CASSYSSNTGELFF; CDR3nt: TGTGCCAGCAGTTACTCGTCTAACACCGGGGAGCTGTTTTTT
j_gene: TRBJ1-1; abundance: .; d_gene: TRBD1; v_gene: TRBV7-6; len: 16; CDR3aa: CASSFSETGGNTEAFF; CDR3nt: TGTGCCAGCAGCTTTAGTGAGACAGGGGGAAACACTGAAGCTTTCTTT
j_gene: TRBJ2-2; abundance: once; d_gene: .; v_gene: TRBV7-9; len: 12; CDR3aa: CAGGSNTGELFF; CDR3nt: TGTGCCGGCGGGTCGAACACCGGGGAGCTGTTTTTT
j_gene: TRBJ1-4; abundance: few; d_gene: .; v_gene: TRBV28; len: 16; CDR3aa: CASSYYFGYGIEKLFF; CDR3nt: TGTGCCAGCAGTTACTATTTCGGGTACGGTATTGAAAAACTGTTTTTT
j_gene: TRBJ1-4; abundance: .; d_gene: TRBD1; v_gene: TRBV5-1; len: 15; CDR3aa: CASSPRTGSDEKLFF; CDR3nt: TGCGCCAGCAGCCCGCGGACAGGGTCAGATGAAAAACTGTTTTTT
j_gene: TRBJ2-7; abundance: .; d_gene: .; v_gene: TRBV25-1; len: 14; CDR3aa: CASSEDSYLYEQYF; CDR3nt: TGTGCCAGCAGTGAAGACAGCTACCTCTACGAGCAGTACTTC
j_gene: TRBJ2-2; abundance: few; d_gene: TRBD1; v_gene: TRBV3-1/TRBV3-2; len: 15; CDR3aa: CASSHRGFGTGELFF; CDR3nt: TGTGCCAGCAGCCACAGGGGGTTTGGCACCGGGGAGCTGTTTTTT
j_gene: TRBJ1-2; abundance: .; d_gene: .; v_gene: TRBV7-6; len: 15; CDR3aa: CASSSQSGGVYGYTF; CDR3nt: TGTGCCAGCAGCTCCCAAAGCGGGGGCGTCTATGGCTACACCTTC
j_gene: TRBJ2-7; abundance: .; d_gene: .; v_gene: TRBV10-3; len: 11; CDR3aa: CAISAHREQYF; CDR3nt: TGTGCCATCAGTGCCCACAGGGAGCAGTACTTC